This T cell receptor (beta chain) stems from a study of CD8+CD57+ T cells in acquired aplastic anemia (dated by TCRdb to the late 2010s). For the study in its entirety: Extracted DNA from sorted CD4+ and CD8+ cells averaged about 3 ug, ranging from about 0.19 to 30 ug. A CD8+CD57+ expansion meant a frequency higher than the mean frequency seen in healthy subjects.

This clonotype was recorded many times. Which antigen it targets is not known. It has no much larger one-base neighbor in the sample; base qualities were not kept. TCR beta VDJ combination and CDR3 sequence profiling used genomic DNA as the template. An Illumina HiSeq 2000 was the platform used for TCR repertoire sequencing. The study's own analysis went as follows. TRBV/TRBJ rearrangement plots, CDR3 size and DJ length profiles, and Simpson's diversity index were used to assess repertoires. The most abundant DNA sequence in the deep sequencing data was defined as the immunodominant clone. CDR3 amino acid sequences were checked for sharing across subjects and were also compared against the VDJdb database and published repertoires. In-frame beta chains were kept once TCRdb had trimmed the public reads at Q25 with fastp and called clones with MiXCR. Under each unique CDR3 protein, matching rows form one entry showing the most common genes and DNA. TCRdb, not the authors, supplied the V and J calls. The sample table shows about 180,000 distinct CDR3 sequences, and around 50% are seen once. The ten top clones hold about 1.2% of the sample.

Patients chosen for sequencing had shown expansion of CD8+CD57+ cells by flow cytometry. All patients had severe acquired aplastic anemia diagnosed by International Study of Aplastic Anemia and Agranulocytosis and Camitta criteria. At the time blood was sampled, none of the patients had received any therapy. TCR repertoires of sorted CD4+ and CD8+ blood T cells from severe aplastic anemia patients and healthy subjects were deep-sequenced in the study. In the USA, patient enrollment took place under clinicaltrials.gov protocols 00001620, 01623167, 00001397, 00071045, 00081523 and 00961064. Ficoll-Paque density gradient centrifugation was used to isolate peripheral blood mononuclear cells. Before DNA was extracted, CD4+ and CD8+ T cells were sorted using either FACS or magnetic beads. Broader findings and caveats from the paper: About 28 CD8+ CDR3 sequences were found in both patients and controls but appeared to be highly expressed in patients and within the immunodominant clones of the patients. CD8+ Simpson's diversity did not differ significantly between patients and healthy controls (P=0.060).

The sequencing sample was made of sorted CD4+, CD8+, or CD8+CD57+ T cells (not recorded which) from PBMCs. The receptor was isolated from a human donor with aplastic anemia.

The CDR3 amino acid sequence is: CASTLDTYSYEQYF. The bases read TGTGCCAGCACCCTAGACACTTACTCCTACGAGCAGTACTTC. This sequence uses TRBV7-9 and TRBJ2-7; there is no confident call for the D gene. Via the germline V gene (reference sequence), CDR1 is SEHNR and CDR2 FQNEAQ. Between the V and J ends, shortened by 7 bases and 0 bases respectively, the junction contains 13 bases. The CDR3 runs 14 amino acids, cysteine and phenylalanine included. Just the 42-base CDR3 DNA is kept, in frame starting at base 1. With the rest looked up from the reference TRBV7-9 and TRBJ2-7 genes rather than sequenced, the full variable domain is DTGVSQNPRHKITKRGQNVTFRCDPISEHNRLYWYRQTLGQGPEFLTYFQNEAQLEKSRLLSDRFSAERPKGSFSTLEIQRTEQGDSAMYLCASTLDTYSYEQYFGPGTRLTVT.